A selection of T cell receptor beta chains follows, all from one sample in a study of cytomegalovirus exposure and HLA in healthy donors. Data came from immunoSEQ multiplex PCR; TCRdb stores just in-frame clones and leaves some out. The table records a few hundred thousand clones, around 86% of them present only once. The sample was PBMCs. These receptors all come from a woman younger than 35 in good health and CMV-seronegative. Each CDR3 is given with its conserved first and last residue. The D gene is left open where the match is weak. Size is omitted from some rows. Given values are once, few, many or a class for expanded clones.

j_call v_call clone_size d_call cdr3_aa cdr3_nt
TRBJ1-1 TRBV6-5 - - CASSLRQHMNTEAFF TGTGCCAGCAGCTTAAGACAGCACATGAACACTGAAGCTTTCTTT
TRBJ2-7 TRBV19 - - CASSIVGDSTYEQYF TGTGCCAGTAGTATCGTAGGGGACTCTACCTACGAGCAGTACTTC
TRBJ2-7 TRBV29-1 - - CSVEDNASSGEQYF TGCAGCGTTGAAGATAATGCTAGCAGCGGCGAGCAGTACTTC
TRBJ1-5 TRBV28 - TRBD1 CASNPDRVWQPQHF TGTGCCAGCAACCCGGACAGGGTTTGGCAGCCCCAGCATTTT
TRBJ1-1 TRBV27 once TRBD1 CASSTRGTGGEGAFF TGTGCCAGCAGCACTAGGGGGACAGGGGGCGAGGGAGCTTTCTTT
TRBJ1-1 TRBV19 - - CASSIRPGTMNTEAFF TGTGCCAGTAGTATAAGGCCCGGGACAATGAACACTGAAGCTTTCTTT
TRBJ1-5 TRBV30 few - CAWSEGRWQPQHF TGTGCCTGGAGTGAGGGGAGGTGGCAGCCCCAGCATTTT
TRBJ2-1 TRBV4-2 - TRBD1 CASSQGGDRGYNEQFF TGTGCCAGCAGCCAAGGAGGGGACAGGGGGTACAATGAGCAGTTCTTC
TRBJ2-3 TRBV7-9 - - CASSLSQVPDTQYF TGTGCCAGCAGCTTAAGCCAGGTCCCAGATACGCAGTATTTT
TRBJ2-7 TRBV5-4 - - CASSFGAWDEQYF TGTGCCAGCAGCTTTGGGGCATGGGACGAGCAGTACTTC
TRBJ1-3 TRBV4-2 - - CASSQGDSGSGNTIYF TGTGCCAGCAGCCAAGGCGATAGTGGCTCTGGAAACACCATATATTTT
TRBJ1-5 TRBV11-3 - - CASSLGGIKQPQHF TGTGCCAGCAGCTTGGGGGGTATCAAACAGCCCCAGCATTTT
TRBJ2-5 TRBV7-7 - - CASSLTGLETQYF TGTGCCAGCAGCTTAACAGGGTTGGAGACCCAGTACTTC